Listed here are 12 T cell receptor beta chains from one sample, sequenced in a study of blood T cell repertoires in COVID-19 (TCRdb year 2020). Libraries were constructed by the immunoSEQ multiplex PCR assay. TCRdb retrieved this table from immuneACCESS and kept in-frame rearrangements only. Not all clones are present; in checked studies, unresolved V genes account for under half, and no reason is known for the remainder. The sample profile shows 100,000 or so clones; roughly 85% of them were found once. Around 4% of the sample is in the top ten clones. Material: peripheral blood. The receptors were sampled from a man in his forties or fifties with acute or convalescent COVID-19.

This clone was seen only once. V gene TRBV27 combines with J gene TRBJ2-7, with D tentatively TRBD1 (5 bases). V gave up 2 bases and J gave up 7 bases, with 24 bases separating them. CDR3 length equals 17 residues. The germline V gene has CDR1 MNHEY and CDR2 SMNVEV (reference sequence). CDR3 amino acids: CASSLKVDWGPPREQYF. CDR3 in DNA: TGTGCCAGCAGTTTAAAGGTGGATTGGGGCCCCCCGCGGGAGCAGTACTTC.

The chain links TRBV18 to TRBJ1-4, with a tentative D call TRBD1 (5 bases). The CDR3 consists of 12 residues. Germline CDR1 KGHSH, CDR2 LQKENI. V gave up 1 base and J gave up 8 bases, with 5 bases separating them. Here the CDR3 DNA reads TGTGCCAGCTCACCACGGGGCGAAAAACTGTTTTTT. This codes for CASSPRGEKLFF. The full variable domain, its missing parts supplied by reference TRBV18 and TRBJ1-4, is NAGVMQNPRHLVRRRGQEARLRCSPMKGHSHVYWYRQLPEEGLKFMVYLQKENIIDESGMPKERFSAEFPKEGPSILRIQQVVRGDSAAYFCASSPRGEKLFFGSGTQLSVL.

By frequency in the sample, this clone is medium-sized. V usage is TRBV6-5 and J usage is TRBJ2-7; D is possibly TRBD1 (6 bases). The CDR3 contains 12 residues. Trimming cost V 6 bases and J 4 bases, with 10 bases left between them. Germline values: CDR1 MNHEY, CDR2 SVGAGI. CDR3 in DNA: TGTGCCAGCAGCGGACAGACGTACGAGCAGTACTTC. Residues: CASSGQTYEQYF.

The genes are TRBV19 and TRBJ2-7; weak D call: TRBD1 (5 bases). Germline V gene lookup returns CDR1 LNHDA and CDR2 SQIVND (reference sequence). Trimming removed 6 bases at V and 3 bases at J, with 24 bases between. CDR3 length: 17 amino acids. DNA of the CDR3: TGTGCCAGTAGCCGACAGACAGTCGGTACCAACAGCTACGAGCAGTACTTC. Its protein is CASSRQTVGTNSYEQYF.

V and J are TRBV13 and TRBJ2-1; D remains unclear. V dropped 5 bases and J dropped 5 bases, with 13 bases sitting between them. Germline V gives CDR1 PRHDT, CDR2 FYEKMQ (reference sequence). The CDR3 is made up of 14 amino acids. CDR3 in amino acids: CASSPPLENNEQFF. The CDR3 DNA sequence: TGTGCCAGCAGCCCCCCGCTAGAGAACAATGAGCAGTTCTTC.

The CDR3, as DNA: TGTGCCAGCAGCGTAGTACAGGACACTGAAGCTTTCTTT. As protein: CASSVVQDTEAFF. This chain connects TRBV9 to TRBJ1-1; perhaps TRBD1 as D (5 bases). There are 13 residues in the CDR3. The germline gives CDR1 SGDLS, CDR2 YYNGEE. The ends were cut back, 0 bases at V and 3 bases at J, with 6 bases in the middle.

In nucleotides, the CDR3 is TGCGCCAGCAGTGAGCGGTTCACCGGGGAGCTGTTTTTT. This encodes CASSERFTGELFF. This chain uses TRBV10-1 with TRBJ2-2; no clear D. The CDR3 is 13 amino acids. V was trimmed by 2 bases and J by 4 bases, leaving 5 bases between them. Germline CDR1 WNHNN, CDR2 SYGVQD (reference sequence).

The genes are TRBV3-1 (or the pseudogene TRBV3-2) and TRBJ2-7; TRBD2 is a possible D gene (6 bases). The germline gives CDR1 LGHDT, CDR2 YNNKEL (reference sequence). V was cut by 3 bases and J by 0 bases, with 15 bases left in between. CDR3 length: 16 amino acids. The CDR3 DNA reads as TGTGCCAGCAGCCACGTTGATGGGGGGAGCTCCTACGAGCAGTACTTC. This sequence encodes CASSHVDGGSSYEQYF.

The rearrangement links TRBV2 to TRBJ2-2; 10 nucleotides line up with TRBD2. Germline V gives CDR1 SNHLY, CDR2 FYNNEI. The CDR3 has 15 amino acids. The trim removed 2 bases at V and 5 bases at J, leaving 2 bases unmatched. In nucleotides, the CDR3 is TGTGCCAGCAGTGAACTAGCGGGGGTGACCGGGGAGCTGTTTTTT. It specifies CASSELAGVTGELFF.

This clone was recorded once. The chain combines TRBV28 with TRBJ2-7; 7 nucleotides align to TRBD1. Unmatched junction bases numbered 11, after V lost 10 bases and J lost 2 bases. The CDR3 is made up of 14 amino acids. The V gene's germline CDR1 is MDHEN and CDR2 SYDVKM. This CDR3 reads CATVAGTATYEQYF. The CDR3 coding sequence is TGTGCCACAGTCGCCGGGACAGCGACCTACGAGCAGTACTTC.

This clone is a singleton in its sample. The chain joins TRBV5-1 to TRBJ2-3; D remains ambiguous. V dropped 1 base and J dropped 0 bases, with 6 bases sitting between them. CDR3 size: 14 residues. Germline V gene data show CDR1 as SGHRS and CDR2 as YFSETQ. The CDR3 here is CASSLRGSTDTQYF. The CDR3 DNA reads TGCGCCAGCAGCTTGCGAGGTAGCACAGATACGCAGTATTTT.

The chain uses TRBV20-1 and TRBJ2-5; D call uncertain. This CDR3 spans 13 amino acids. CDR1 and CDR2 from the germline V gene are DFQATT and SNEGSKA (reference sequence). V lost 3 bases to trimming and J lost 1 base, with 9 bases between them. CDR3: CSASTASQETQYF. As DNA, the CDR3 is TGCAGTGCTAGTACGGCTAGCCAAGAGACCCAGTACTTC.